This TCR beta chain was identified in a study of T cell responses to AZD1222 COVID-19 vaccine. Study-wide results and caveats: At baseline, just a handful of AZD1222 recipients tested seropositive.

Measured with immunoSEQ multiplex PCR; TCRdb has only the in-frame clones, and not every one. The sample lists 80,000 to 95,000 clones; 88% were seen once. Trimming pared 5 bases from V and 5 bases from J, leaving 13 bases between. This CDR3 contains 13 residues. In regard to this clone: Its antigen is not identified.

The rearrangement joins TRBV12-3 or TRBV12-4 to TRBJ2-7; no definite D call. The receptor's source is an adult in good health. The sample in question was peripheral blood, obtained on day 0 of MenACWY control vaccination. The CDR3 nucleotides are TGTGCCAGCAGTGAGCGATATACCCACGAGCAGTACTTC. Its protein product is CASSERYTHEQYF.